Below, 18 T cell receptor beta chains from the same sample are listed, as sequenced in a study of cytomegalovirus exposure and HLA in healthy donors. PCR employed 60 Vbeta and 13 Jbeta primers. Profiled with immunoSEQ multiplex PCR; TCRdb holds only in-frame clones, not every one. The sample holds about 180,000 clones, roughly 82% seen once. The sequenced sample was PBMCs. These receptors were collected from a woman in her 50s in good health and CMV-seronegative.

The J gene is TRBJ2-1, the V gene TRBV25-1; 7 bases fit TRBD2. The CDR3 has 14 amino acids. The trim removed 8 bases at V and 4 bases at J, leaving 8 bases unmatched. Germline V gene sequence: CDR1 MGHDK, CDR2 SYGVNS. The CDR3 DNA reads as TGTGCCAGCTCGGGTGGGGGGGGTTACAATGAGCAGTTCTTC. The encoded protein is CASSGGGGYNEQFF.

The chain recombines TRBV4-2 with TRBJ2-1, with D maybe TRBD2 (6 bases). V was cut by 1 base and J by 0 bases, with 10 bases left in between. This CDR3 has 16 amino acids. Germline assignment: CDR1 LGHNA and CDR2 YNFKEQ. The CDR3 sequence is CASSQVGGSSYNEQFF. DNA for the CDR3: TGTGCCAGCAGCCAAGTGGGGGGTAGCTCCTACAATGAGCAGTTCTTC.

The rearrangement joins TRBV28 to TRBJ2-2, with 8 bases aligning to TRBD2. Trimming took 5 bases from V and 0 from J; bases not matched to a gene: 2. This CDR3 contains 15 residues. CDR1 is MDHEN, CDR2 SYDVKM, per germline. The CDR3, as DNA: TGTGCCAGCAGTATAGCGGGAACGAACACCGGGGAGCTGTTTTTT. It yields the protein CASSIAGTNTGELFF.

The V gene is TRBV4-1, the J gene TRBJ1-5; 9 bases align to TRBD1. CDR3 size: 17 residues. Germline V lookup: CDR1 MGHRA, CDR2 YSYEKL. The V segment lost 2 bases and the J segment 7 bases; nucleotides outside the gene matches: 12. CDR3 loop: CASSQPLGDRVSQPQHF. The DNA of the CDR3 is TGCGCCAGCAGCCAACCCCTCGGGGACAGGGTCTCGCAGCCCCAGCATTTT.

The V call is TRBV13, the J call TRBJ2-5, with D possibly matching TRBD1 (6 bases). Germline-derived CDR1 and CDR2 are PRHDT and FYEKMQ (reference sequence). The V and J ends lost 5 bases and 5 bases respectively, with 15 bases between them. The CDR3 totals 14 residues. Here the CDR3 reads CASSQRGLRETQYF. The CDR3 region has the DNA TGTGCCAGCAGCCAAAGGGGGTTGCGGGAGACCCAGTACTTC.

V gene TRBV5-4 combines with J gene TRBJ1-4; D gene ambiguous. CDR3 length: 17 residues. V dropped 0 bases and J dropped 3 bases, with 15 bases sitting between them. In germline, CDR1 is SGHNT, CDR2 YYREEE (reference sequence). The CDR3 DNA is TGTGCCAGCAGCTTGGCTCCATTGGGGAGTTCTAATGAAAAACTGTTTTTT. It yields the protein CASSLAPLGSSNEKLFF.

The chain employs TRBV6-6 and TRBJ2-5; D is ambiguous. Matching the DNA end better, TRBJ2-7 makes the J call doubtful. The CDR3 runs 14 residues. Per germline, CDR1 MNHNY and CDR2 SVGAGI (reference sequence). CDR3 loop: CASSSFAPRDEQYF. In DNA, the CDR3 is TGTGCCAGCAGTTCCTTTGCTCCTAGAGACGAGCAGTACTTC.

The chain couples TRBV15 to TRBJ2-5, with a possible D match to TRBD1 (6 bases). Germline values: CDR1 LNHNV, CDR2 YYDKDF (reference sequence). Trimming pared 3 bases from V and 5 bases from J, leaving 13 bases between. The CDR3 loop spans 14 amino acids. The CDR3 nucleotides are TGTGCCACCAGCAGTCCCAGGGGAACCGAGACCCAGTACTTC. It specifies CATSSPRGTETQYF.

The chain recombines TRBV6-1 with TRBJ2-7; D unresolved. V was pared by 2 bases and J by 3 bases, with 8 bases between. Germline V lookup: CDR1 MNHNS, CDR2 SASEGT. This CDR3 has 13 amino acids. CDR3 sequence: CASSEQILYEQYF. The CDR3 DNA reads as TGTGCCAGCAGTGAACAGATCCTCTACGAGCAGTACTTC.

The chain recombines TRBV4-3 with TRBJ2-3, with 11 bases fitting TRBD2. CDR3 length: 18 amino acids. CDR1 LGHNA and CDR2 YSLEER come from the germline V gene. V lost 0 bases and J lost 6; bases outside the gene matches: 11. In DNA form, the CDR3 reads TGCGCCAGCAGCCAAGATGTCCCAACTAGCGGGGGAATTGATACGCAGTATTTT. Translation: CASSQDVPTSGGIDTQYF.

V is TRBV7-7 and J is TRBJ2-3; TRBD2 matches 14 bases. This CDR3 is 17 amino acids long. Germline V gene lookup returns CDR1 SSHAT and CDR2 FNYEAQ (reference sequence). CDR3 region: CASPRLAGGPDTDTQYF. CDR3 sequence (DNA): TGTGCTAGCCCCAGACTAGCGGGGGGGCCTGACACAGATACGCAGTATTTT.

The V call is TRBV5-4, the J call TRBJ1-3; the D is unclear. Trimming took 4 bases from V and 4 from J, leaving 12 bases between them. The CDR3 is 14 residues long. Germline V gives CDR1 SGHNT, CDR2 YYREEE (reference sequence). CDR3 nucleotide sequence: TGTGCCAGCAGCGCGGCGGGGTCCGGAAACACCATATATTTT. It codes for CASSAAGSGNTIYF.

The table lists this clone with a count of one. The chain joins TRBV6-5 to TRBJ1-6, with 9 bases identical to TRBD1. CDR3 size: 14 residues. V lost 6 bases to trimming and J lost 10 bases; unmatched junction nucleotides: 7. CDR1 MNHEY and CDR2 SVGAGI come from the germline V gene. The CDR3 DNA reads TGTGCCAGCAGCGGGACAGGGTCGCAATCACCCCTCCACTTT. It is translated as CASSGTGSQSPLHF.

The chain has TRBV2 and TRBJ2-5; unclear D gene. This CDR3 has 15 amino acids. Germline assignment: CDR1 SNHLY and CDR2 FYNNEI. The V gene lost 4 bases and the J gene lost 5 bases, with 17 bases spanning the gap. The CDR3 loop reads CASSGGGSLGETQYF. The CDR3, as DNA: TGTGCCAGCAGTGGCGGCGGCAGCCTGGGTGAGACCCAGTACTTC.

The chain joins TRBV7-9 to TRBJ1-2, with a possible D match to TRBD1 (5 bases). Trimming cost V 3 bases and J 7 bases, with 12 bases left between them. The germline V gene has CDR1 SEHNR and CDR2 FQNEAQ (reference sequence). The CDR3 is 13 amino acids. CDR3: CASSFRGEVGYTF. The CDR3 DNA sequence: TGTGCCAGCAGCTTTAGGGGTGAGGTTGGCTACACCTTC.

The chain joins TRBV6-1 to TRBJ2-3, with 8 bases aligning to TRBD1. The CDR3 runs to 14 residues. The J segment lost 8 bases and the V segment lost 4 bases, leaving 8 bases of the junction unmatched. Germline values: CDR1 MNHNS, CDR2 SASEGT. CDR3 amino acids: CASSAGGGVATQYF. The CDR3, as DNA: TGTGCCAGCAGTGCAGGGGGCGGTGTAGCTACGCAGTATTTT.

The V gene is TRBV7-9, the J gene TRBJ2-2; D might be TRBD1 (5 bases). From germline, CDR1 is SEHNR and CDR2 FQNEAQ (reference sequence). V gave up 7 bases and J gave up 4 bases, with 13 bases separating them. There are 14 residues in the CDR3. As DNA, the CDR3 is TGTGCCAGCACCGCAAGGGGTGCCACCGGGGAGCTGTTTTTT. It is translated as CASTARGATGELFF.

This clone was detected a few times. The V gene is TRBV6-5, the J gene TRBJ2-5; D is unresolved. The CDR3 covers 13 residues. The germline V gene encodes CDR1 MNHEY and CDR2 SVGAGI. V was shortened by 1 base and J by 3 bases, with 6 bases between the two germline ends. The CDR3: CASSYWQEETQYF. The CDR3 DNA reads as TGTGCCAGCAGTTACTGGCAGGAAGAGACCCAGTACTTC.